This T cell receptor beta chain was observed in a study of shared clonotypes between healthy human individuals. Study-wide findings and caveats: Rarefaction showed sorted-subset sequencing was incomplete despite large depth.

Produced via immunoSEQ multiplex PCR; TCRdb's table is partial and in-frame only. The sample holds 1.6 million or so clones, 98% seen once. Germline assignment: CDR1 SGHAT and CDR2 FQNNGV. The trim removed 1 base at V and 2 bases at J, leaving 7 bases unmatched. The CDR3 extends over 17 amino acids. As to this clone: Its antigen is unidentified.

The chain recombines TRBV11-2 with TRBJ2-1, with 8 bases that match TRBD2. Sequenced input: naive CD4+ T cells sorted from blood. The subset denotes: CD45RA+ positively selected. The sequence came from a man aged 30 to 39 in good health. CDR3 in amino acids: CASSLAASGPPYNEQFF. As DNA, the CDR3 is TGTGCCAGCAGCTTAGCGGCTAGCGGGCCTCCCTACAATGAGCAGTTCTTC.